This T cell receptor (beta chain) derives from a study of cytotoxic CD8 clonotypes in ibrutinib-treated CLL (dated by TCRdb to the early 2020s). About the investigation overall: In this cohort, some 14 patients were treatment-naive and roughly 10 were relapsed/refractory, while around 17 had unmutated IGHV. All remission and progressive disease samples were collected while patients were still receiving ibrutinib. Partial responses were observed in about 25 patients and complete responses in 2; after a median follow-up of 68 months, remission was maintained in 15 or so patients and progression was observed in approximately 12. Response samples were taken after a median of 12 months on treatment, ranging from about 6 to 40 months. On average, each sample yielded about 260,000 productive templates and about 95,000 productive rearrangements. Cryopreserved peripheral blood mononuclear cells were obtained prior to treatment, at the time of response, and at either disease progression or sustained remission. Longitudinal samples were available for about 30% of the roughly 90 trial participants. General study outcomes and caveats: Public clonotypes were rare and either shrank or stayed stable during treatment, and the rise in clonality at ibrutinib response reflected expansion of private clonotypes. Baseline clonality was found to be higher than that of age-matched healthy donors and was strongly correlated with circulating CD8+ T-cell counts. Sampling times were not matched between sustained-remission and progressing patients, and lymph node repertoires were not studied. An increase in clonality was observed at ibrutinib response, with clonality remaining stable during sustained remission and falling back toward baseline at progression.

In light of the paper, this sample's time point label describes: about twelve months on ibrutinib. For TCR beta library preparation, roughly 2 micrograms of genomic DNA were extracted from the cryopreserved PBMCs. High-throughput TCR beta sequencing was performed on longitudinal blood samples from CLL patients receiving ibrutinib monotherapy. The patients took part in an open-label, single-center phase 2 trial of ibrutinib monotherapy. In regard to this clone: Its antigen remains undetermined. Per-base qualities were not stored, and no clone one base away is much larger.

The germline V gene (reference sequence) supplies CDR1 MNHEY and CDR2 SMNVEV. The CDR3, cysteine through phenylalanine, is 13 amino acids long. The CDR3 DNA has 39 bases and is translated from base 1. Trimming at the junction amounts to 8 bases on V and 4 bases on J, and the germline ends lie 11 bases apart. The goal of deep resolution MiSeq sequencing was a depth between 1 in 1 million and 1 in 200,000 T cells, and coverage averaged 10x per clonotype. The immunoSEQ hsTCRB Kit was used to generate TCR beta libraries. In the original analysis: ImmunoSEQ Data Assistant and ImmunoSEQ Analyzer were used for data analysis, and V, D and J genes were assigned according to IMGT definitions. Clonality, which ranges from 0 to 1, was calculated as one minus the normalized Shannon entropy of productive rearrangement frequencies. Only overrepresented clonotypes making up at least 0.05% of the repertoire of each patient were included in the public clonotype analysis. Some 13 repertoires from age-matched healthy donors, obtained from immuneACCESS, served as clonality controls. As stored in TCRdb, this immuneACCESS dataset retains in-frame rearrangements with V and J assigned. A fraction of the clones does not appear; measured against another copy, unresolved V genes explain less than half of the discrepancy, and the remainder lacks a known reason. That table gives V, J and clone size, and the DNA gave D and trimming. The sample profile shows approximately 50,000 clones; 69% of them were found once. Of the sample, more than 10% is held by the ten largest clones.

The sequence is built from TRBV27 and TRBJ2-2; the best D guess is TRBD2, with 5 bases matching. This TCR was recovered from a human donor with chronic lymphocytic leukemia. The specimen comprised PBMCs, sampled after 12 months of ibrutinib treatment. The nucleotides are TGTGCCAGCCGGAGAAGCGGCACCGGGGAGCTGTTTTTT. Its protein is CASRRSGTGELFF.